Below are 5 T cell receptor beta chains sequenced from a single sample in a study of blood T cells in healthy people across ages. A second PCR, run for roughly 7 to 12 cycles, used a sample-barcoded 5' primer plus a J-beta primer mix. TCRdb used MiXCR to reprocess the 5' RACE reads, holding one entry per CDR3 protein. The repertoire holds 450,000 to 700,000 distinct CDR3 sequences, with 27% as singletons. The sample was blood. The receptors shown here come from a woman aged 70-85 years in good health.

This clonotype came up a few times. This chain links TRBV7-8 with TRBJ2-7; 8 bases agree with TRBD2. Germline trimming cut 4 bases from V and 3 bases from J; bases unmatched to any gene: 11. Per germline, CDR1 SGHVS and CDR2 FQNEAQ. The CDR3 is 16 amino acids. The CDR3 is CASSSRLARGFYEQYF. The DNA of the CDR3 is TGTGCCAGCAGCTCGAGACTAGCGAGGGGCTTCTACGAGCAGTACTTC.

This chain links TRBV7-8 with TRBJ1-2, with TRBD1 identical over 8 bases. In germline, CDR1 is SGHVS, CDR2 FQNEAQ. Trimming at V came to 3 bases and at J to 5 bases, leaving 5 bases not matched to a gene. This CDR3 has 14 amino acids. In nucleotides, the CDR3 is TGTGCCAGCAGCTTCGACGGACAGGGTTATGGCTACACCTTC. Encoded protein: CASSFDGQGYGYTF.

The chain joins TRBV6-2 or TRBV6-3 to TRBJ2-1, with TRBD2 matching 13 bases. Trimming took 5 bases from V and 13 from J; bases not matched to a gene: 17. The CDR3 sequence is 17 residues long. Germline V CDR1 and CDR2: MNHEY, SVGEGT. The CDR3 here is CASSPEGLAGINETQFF. CDR3 nucleotides: TGTGCCAGCAGTCCCGAGGGACTAGCGGGAATCAACGAGACCCAGTTCTTC.

This clonotype was seen a few times. The chain has TRBV5-1 and TRBJ2-1; 12 nucleotides agree with TRBD2. The ends lost 1 base at V and 4 bases at J; junction bases unmatched: 3. From germline, CDR1 is SGHRS and CDR2 YFSETQ. The length of the CDR3 is 16 residues. The CDR3 is CASSLQLAGGYNEQFF. CDR3 nucleotide sequence: TGCGCCAGCAGCTTGCAACTAGCGGGGGGTTACAATGAGCAGTTCTTC.

In DNA form, the CDR3 reads TGCAGCGTTGCAGTCCCCGGTGGCAGGTCCACGATATCCTACGAGCAGTACTTC. Its protein product is CSVAVPGGRSTISYEQYF. The gene calls are TRBV29-1 and TRBJ2-5; D ambiguous. The J call may be in error: the DNA end matches TRBJ2-7 better. The CDR3 is made up of 18 amino acids. Germline V lookup: CDR1 SQVTM, CDR2 ANQGSEA.